These 12 T cell receptor beta chains were sequenced from one sample in a study of T cell responses to AZD1222 COVID-19 vaccine. Using immunoSEQ multiplex PCR, the repertoire was profiled, and TCRdb retains in-frame clones only, with some absent. This table has around 120,000 clones, about 79% appearing once. Sequences were derived from peripheral blood, sampled 28 days after the second AZD1222 dose. All receptors come from an adult who received the AZD1222 COVID-19 vaccine.

J is TRBJ2-1 and V is TRBV28; D possibly corresponds to TRBD1 (7 bases). This CDR3 has 14 amino acids. V was clipped by 6 bases and J by 5 bases, with 14 bases between them. Germline loops: CDR1 MDHEN, CDR2 SYDVKM. CDR3 coding DNA: TGTGCCAGCAGCCAGGGGGGACCTAACAATGAGCAGTTCTTC. Translating it yields CASSQGGPNNEQFF.

This chain links TRBV7-2 with TRBJ1-5; D is perhaps TRBD1 (6 bases). V was trimmed by 6 bases and J by 0 bases, leaving 15 bases between them. The CDR3 length is 16 residues. In germline, CDR1 is SGHTA, CDR2 FQGNSA. The CDR3 reads CASSPQGPLSNQPQHF. The CDR3 bases are TGTGCCAGCAGTCCACAGGGACCCCTTAGCAATCAGCCCCAGCATTTT.

The V gene is TRBV19, the J gene TRBJ2-1; TRBD2 matches 9 bases. Germline V gene data show CDR1 as LNHDA and CDR2 as SQIVND (reference sequence). CDR3 size: 17 residues. Trimming at V came to 6 bases and at J to 0 bases, leaving 9 bases not matched to a gene. The CDR3 nucleotides read TGTGCCAGTAGCCGAAAGACTAGCGGAAGCTCCTACAATGAGCAGTTCTTC. The encoded protein is CASSRKTSGSSYNEQFF.

The V and J genes are TRBV27 and TRBJ2-7; D gene ambiguous. This CDR3 spans 12 amino acids. The V and J ends lost 4 bases and 3 bases respectively, with 7 bases between them. Germline loops: CDR1 MNHEY, CDR2 SMNVEV (reference sequence). In DNA form, the CDR3 reads TGTGCCAGCAGTTGGACGGGCTACGAGCAGTACTTC. The encoded protein is CASSWTGYEQYF.

The chain couples TRBV3-1 (or the pseudogene TRBV3-2) to TRBJ2-3, with TRBD2 matching 8 bases. The CDR3 has 16 amino acids. Germline CDR1 and CDR2: LGHDT and YNNKEL (reference sequence). V lost 4 bases, J lost 1 base, and 7 bases stayed unmatched. CDR3 loop: CASSRSGGPGTDTQYF. In DNA, the CDR3 is TGTGCCAGCAGCCGGTCGGGGGGGCCCGGCACAGATACGCAGTATTTT.

The V gene is TRBV5-1, the J gene TRBJ1-6, with 10 positions matching TRBD1. V was clipped by 6 bases and J by 10 bases; unmatched bases: 7. The CDR3 extends over 14 amino acids. The germline gives CDR1 SGHRS, CDR2 YFSETQ. The DNA for the CDR3 is TGCGCCAGCAACTCTAGGGACAGGGGATCACCCCTCCACTTT. Translated, it gives CASNSRDRGSPLHF.

The rearrangement joins TRBV30 to TRBJ1-5, with D maybe TRBD1 (6 bases). This CDR3 contains 14 residues. Trimming pared 2 bases from V and 3 bases from J, leaving 11 bases between. Germline V gene data show CDR1 as GTSNPN and CDR2 as SVGIG (reference sequence). The CDR3 sequence is CAWSRRQVNQPQHF. In DNA form, the CDR3 reads TGTGCCTGGAGTCGACGACAGGTCAATCAGCCCCAGCATTTT.

V usage is TRBV18 and J usage is TRBJ1-5; D is possibly TRBD1 (6 bases). There are 16 residues in the CDR3. V lost 3 bases to trimming and J lost 4 bases, with 16 bases between them. Germline CDR1 and CDR2: KGHSH and LQKENI. Here the CDR3 DNA reads TGTGCCAGCTCACCCTACGTACAGGGATATAATCAGCCCCAGCATTTT. Translation: CASSPYVQGYNQPQHF.

The V and J genes are TRBV9 and TRBJ1-1; D gene unclear. With 0 bases removed from V and 0 bases from J, the gap between germline ends came to 9 bases. Germline V gene data show CDR1 as SGDLS and CDR2 as YYNGEE. The CDR3 extends over 15 amino acids. CDR3 sequence: CASSVGVDVNTEAFF. In DNA form, the CDR3 reads TGTGCCAGCAGCGTAGGGGTTGACGTGAACACTGAAGCTTTCTTT.

This clone was picked up a small number of times. J is TRBJ2-2 and V is TRBV6-4; D call uncertain. Germline V gene lookup returns CDR1 MRHNA and CDR2 SNTAGT. The CDR3 is 13 amino acids. The V end lost 5 bases, the J end lost 1 base, and 5 bases lay between the germline ends. The CDR3 loop is CASSLGNTGELFF. The DNA for the CDR3 is TGTGCCAGCAGTCTCGGGAACACCGGGGAGCTGTTTTTT.

The genes are TRBV11-3 and TRBJ2-3; unclear D gene. Germline-derived CDR1 and CDR2 are SGHNT and YENEEA. Trimming took 5 bases from V and 3 from J, leaving 6 bases between them. The CDR3 runs 12 residues. The CDR3 DNA follows: TGTGCCAGCAGCCGAAGTACAGATACGCAGTATTTT. Its translation is CASSRSTDTQYF.

The CDR3 loop is CASSGGGDKQPQHF. CDR3 bases: TGTGCCAGCAGTGGTGGCGGGGACAAACAGCCCCAGCATTTT. The J gene is TRBJ1-5, the V gene TRBV2, with a possible D match to TRBD1 (6 bases). The CDR3 totals 14 residues. Germline-derived CDR1 and CDR2 are SNHLY and FYNNEI. V shed 4 bases and J shed 7 bases, with 14 bases lying between them.